What follows are 14 T cell receptor beta chains derived from one specimen sequenced in a study of T cell repertoires in cytomegalovirus infection. TCRdb re-called the reads with MiXCR, one entry per CDR3 protein. The table includes roughly 990,000 distinct CDR3 sequences, 31% detected once. No cognate antigen is known for these TCRs. This specimen was cultured CD8+ T cells from PBMCs, taken from culture after CMV antigen stimulation. All receptors derive from a human donor in good health (CMV status not recorded). Some clones in this sample may be carry-over from other donors' samples.

The rearrangement uses TRBV6-8 and TRBJ1-2, with D perhaps TRBD1 (5 bases). Trimming pared 6 bases from V and 2 bases from J, leaving 13 bases between. The germline V gene has CDR1 MNHGY and CDR2 SAAAGT. The CDR3 is 14 residues long. CDR3 in amino acids: CASRGGGENYGYTF. CDR3 nucleotide sequence: TGTGCCAGCAGGGGTGGAGGGGAGAACTATGGCTACACCTTC.

This clonotype was seen just once. The chain combines TRBV20-1 with TRBJ1-4; TRBD1 might be the D (5 bases). This CDR3 has 14 amino acids. V lost 4 bases, J lost 14 bases, and 23 bases lay in between. The germline V gene has CDR1 DFQATT and CDR2 SNEGSKA (reference sequence). In DNA form, the CDR3 reads TGCAGTGCTATATCAATGCCGGGGACGAGTGTGCTGTTTTTT. As protein: CSAISMPGTSVLFF.

This chain joins TRBV6-5 and TRBJ2-7; either TRBD1 or TRBD2 may fit D (5 bases each). The V end was cut by 8 bases, the J end by 4 bases, with 18 bases between. The germline V gene has CDR1 MNHEY and CDR2 SVGAGI. The CDR3 has 14 residues. CDR3 DNA sequence: TGTGCCAGCTCCAGCTCGGGACCTGGGTACGAGCAGTACTTC. This encodes CASSSSGPGYEQYF.

This clonotype was detected many times. This chain uses TRBV27 with TRBJ2-1, with TRBD2 matching 12 bases. The CDR3 has 17 amino acids. Germline CDR1 MNHEY, CDR2 SMNVEV (reference sequence). V was pared by 8 bases and J by 0 bases, with 8 bases of the junction left unmatched. The CDR3 bases are TGTGCCAGCGGCCCCGGGACTAGCGGGCCCTCCTACAATGAGCAGTTCTTC. Translated: CASGPGTSGPSYNEQFF.

This clonotype showed up just a few times. The chain uses TRBV7-2 and TRBJ1-1; no firm D call. Trimming cost V 5 bases and J 4 bases, with 17 bases left between them. The CDR3 has 15 amino acids. Germline V gives CDR1 SGHTA, CDR2 FQGNSA. CDR3 loop: CASSPNTEVITEAFF. DNA for the CDR3: TGTGCCAGCAGCCCAAATACGGAGGTTATCACTGAAGCTTTCTTT.

The table lists this clonotype with many counts. The rearrangement uses TRBV7-6 and TRBJ1-2, with 9 positions matching TRBD1. V trimming: 5 bases; J trimming: 8 bases; junction bases outside the gene matches: 6. Germline V gene data show CDR1 as SGHVS and CDR2 as FNYEAQ. The CDR3 runs to 13 residues. Written as DNA, the CDR3 is TGTGCCAGCAGCCAACAGGGGGCTGGGGGCTACACCTTC. Translation gives CASSQQGAGGYTF.

There are a few counts of this clonotype. This chain joins TRBV5-1 and TRBJ1-1; 8 bases agree with TRBD1. This CDR3 is 16 amino acids long. Germline CDR1 is SGHRS and CDR2 is YFSETQ. V was pared by 0 bases and J by 6 bases, with 10 bases of the junction left unmatched. CDR3 coding DNA: TGCGCCAGCAGCTTGGTGGCCAGGGGGCGTTTTGCTGAAGCTTTCTTT. Its protein product is CASSLVARGRFAEAFF. Full variable domain (missing parts from reference TRBV5-1 and TRBJ1-1): KAGVTQTPRYLIKTRGQQVTLSCSPISGHRSVSWYQQTPGQGLQFLFEYFSETQRNKGNFPGRFSGRQFSNSRSEMNVSTLELGDSALYLCASSLVARGRFAEAFFGQGTRLTVV.

V gene TRBV7-6 combines with J gene TRBJ2-7; D gene unclear. Germline-derived CDR1 and CDR2 are SGHVS and FNYEAQ. This CDR3 is 14 amino acids long. Deletions cut 6 bases from V and 0 bases from J, with 12 bases between. CDR3 amino acids: CASSLHLGSYEQYF. The CDR3 DNA reads as TGTGCCAGCAGTCTTCACTTGGGCTCCTACGAGCAGTACTTC.

This clonotype was seen at least ten times. The rearrangement links TRBV7-6 to TRBJ2-7, with 7 nucleotides matching TRBD1. CDR1 SGHVS and CDR2 FNYEAQ come from the germline V gene. The CDR3 extends over 14 amino acids. The ends lost 4 bases at V and 5 bases at J; junction bases unmatched: 8. This chain's CDR3 is CASSSETGSNEQYF. CDR3 coding DNA: TGTGCCAGCAGCTCCGAGACAGGGAGCAACGAGCAGTACTTC.

This clonotype has more than one count but fewer than ten. The chain has TRBV27 and TRBJ1-1, with D possibly matching TRBD1 (6 bases). The CDR3 length is 16 residues. V shed 6 bases and J shed 0 bases, with 17 bases lying between them. The germline CDR1 and CDR2 sequences are MNHEY and SMNVEV (reference sequence). Written as DNA, the CDR3 is TGTGCCAGCAGAAGTCTACAGGGCTTCATGAACACTGAAGCTTTCTTT. Protein sequence: CASRSLQGFMNTEAFF.

A few counts support this clonotype. This chain uses TRBV6-1 with TRBJ2-7, with 7 bases matching TRBD2. The V segment lost 7 bases and the J segment 2 bases; nucleotides outside the gene matches: 11. Germline V gene data show CDR1 as MNHNS and CDR2 as SASEGT. This CDR3 is built from 15 residues. In nucleotides, the CDR3 is TGTGCCAGCAAGAATGGGGGGGTTATGGCCTACGAGCAGTACTTC. This sequence encodes CASKNGGVMAYEQYF.

Many counts were recorded for this clonotype. This CDR3 reads CASSQTGYTEAFF. The CDR3 DNA is TGTGCCAGCAGTCAAACAGGGTACACTGAAGCTTTCTTT. This chain links TRBV27 with TRBJ1-1, with D maybe TRBD1 (6 bases). The CDR3 length is 13 residues. The ends were cut back, 5 bases at V and 3 bases at J, with 10 bases in the middle. Germline V gene data show CDR1 as MNHEY and CDR2 as SMNVEV (reference sequence).

This clonotype was observed a handful of times. The V and J genes are TRBV9 and TRBJ2-6, with D perhaps matching TRBD1 (6 bases). Trimming pared 3 bases from V and 0 bases from J, leaving 16 bases between. CDR1 is SGDLS and CDR2 is YYNGEE in the germline V gene. The CDR3 has 18 amino acids. The DNA of the CDR3 is TGTGCCAGCAGCGCAGCCGGGACACCTATCTCTGGGGCCAACGTCCTGACTTTC. Protein sequence: CASSAAGTPISGANVLTF.

The chain uses TRBV5-6 and TRBJ2-1, with 10 nucleotides matching TRBD2. The CDR3 extends over 17 amino acids. Germline assignment: CDR1 SGHDT and CDR2 YYEEEE. The ends lost 2 bases at V and 8 bases at J; junction bases unmatched: 13. The CDR3 loop is CASSFMTAGGLADEQFF. The CDR3, as DNA: TGTGCCAGCAGCTTTATGACAGCGGGGGGGCTGGCCGATGAGCAGTTCTTC.